This TCR beta chain came from a study of cytomegalovirus exposure and HLA in healthy donors. Whole-study results and caveats: Roughly even sequencing depth across donors was the assumption behind the presence/absence analyses. The study flagged some 180 TCR beta chains as cytomegalovirus-associated.

As for this clone: What it binds is not known.

The V end lost 4 bases, the J end lost 3 bases, and 14 bases lay between the germline ends. Germline V gives CDR1 SGHDT, CDR2 YYEEEE. The CDR3 sequence is 14 residues long. This PCR relied on a set of 60 Vbeta primers and 13 Jbeta primers. Repertoires were generated with immunoSEQ multiplex PCR, while TCRdb's copy carries only in-frame clones and drops some. The sample has under 200,000 clones, around 68% seen once. The chain uses TRBV5-6 and TRBJ2-7; tentatively, D is TRBD1 (6 bases). Sequencing was carried out using PBMCs. The receptor was isolated from a man aged 45-60 years in good health and CMV-seronegative. CDR3 protein: CASSRDRSHYEQYF. The CDR3 nucleotides are TGTGCCAGCAGCCGAGACAGGAGCCACTACGAGCAGTACTTC.